This TCR beta chain was identified in a study of T cell responses to AZD1222 COVID-19 vaccine. Regarding the study as a whole: Repertoires were obtained solely post-peak T cell response. Nearly half of the spike-specific TCRs reportedly recognize variant regions that carry no mutations. It was only five to seven AZD1222 recipients who were seropositive at baseline.

The repertoire was sequenced with immunoSEQ multiplex PCR; TCRdb's copy has only in-frame clones and lacks some. The repertoire holds about 120,000 clones, with around nine tenths as singletons. The germline V gene has CDR1 LGHNA and CDR2 YSLEER. This CDR3 region has 15 residues. V lost 4 bases to trimming and J lost 7 bases; unmatched junction nucleotides: 7. Regarding this clone: What it binds is not known.

The receptor's source is an adult who received the AZD1222 COVID-19 vaccine. The chain employs TRBV4-3 and TRBJ2-2; 9 bases match TRBD1. The sample was peripheral blood, taken 28 days after the second AZD1222 dose. The CDR3 loop reads CASSRGQGRDGELFF. The CDR3 DNA is TGCGCCAGCAGCCGCGGACAGGGGAGGGACGGGGAGCTGTTTTTT.